The text below deals with one TCR beta chain. Its antigen is undetermined. This record comes from a study of regulatory T cells in long-lasting Graves disease. Study-wide results and caveats: Persistent disease preferred TRBV28, TRBJ1-2 and TRBJ2-5; new disease, TRBV20-1 and TRBJ2-1.

Sequencing libraries for TCR beta were prepared with iRepertoire HTBI primers and Arm-PCR of CDR3 regions. TCRdb processed the multiplex PCR reads anew with MiXCR; each CDR3 protein has one entry. The sample shows some 340,000 distinct CDR3 sequences, roughly 24% of them seen only once. Trimming stripped 1 base from V and 0 bases from J, with 11 bases between. Germline CDR1 and CDR2: SGDLS and YYNGEE. The CDR3 is 16 amino acids. Time point noted: persistent/refractory GD, antithyroid drugs over 5 years with positive TRAb. Construction of the TCR library relied on RNA isolated from PBMCs. The chain carries TRBV9 and TRBJ2-1; D gene uncertain. The receptor was isolated from a woman in her 40s with Graves disease. This sample comprised peripheral blood mononuclear cells (PBMCs), obtained when the disease was refractory, from a patient treated with antithyroid drugs. In DNA, the CDR3 is TGTGCCAGCAGCGTAAATGTTAGGAGCTCCTACAATGAGCAGTTCTTC. Residues: CASSVNVRSSYNEQFF.